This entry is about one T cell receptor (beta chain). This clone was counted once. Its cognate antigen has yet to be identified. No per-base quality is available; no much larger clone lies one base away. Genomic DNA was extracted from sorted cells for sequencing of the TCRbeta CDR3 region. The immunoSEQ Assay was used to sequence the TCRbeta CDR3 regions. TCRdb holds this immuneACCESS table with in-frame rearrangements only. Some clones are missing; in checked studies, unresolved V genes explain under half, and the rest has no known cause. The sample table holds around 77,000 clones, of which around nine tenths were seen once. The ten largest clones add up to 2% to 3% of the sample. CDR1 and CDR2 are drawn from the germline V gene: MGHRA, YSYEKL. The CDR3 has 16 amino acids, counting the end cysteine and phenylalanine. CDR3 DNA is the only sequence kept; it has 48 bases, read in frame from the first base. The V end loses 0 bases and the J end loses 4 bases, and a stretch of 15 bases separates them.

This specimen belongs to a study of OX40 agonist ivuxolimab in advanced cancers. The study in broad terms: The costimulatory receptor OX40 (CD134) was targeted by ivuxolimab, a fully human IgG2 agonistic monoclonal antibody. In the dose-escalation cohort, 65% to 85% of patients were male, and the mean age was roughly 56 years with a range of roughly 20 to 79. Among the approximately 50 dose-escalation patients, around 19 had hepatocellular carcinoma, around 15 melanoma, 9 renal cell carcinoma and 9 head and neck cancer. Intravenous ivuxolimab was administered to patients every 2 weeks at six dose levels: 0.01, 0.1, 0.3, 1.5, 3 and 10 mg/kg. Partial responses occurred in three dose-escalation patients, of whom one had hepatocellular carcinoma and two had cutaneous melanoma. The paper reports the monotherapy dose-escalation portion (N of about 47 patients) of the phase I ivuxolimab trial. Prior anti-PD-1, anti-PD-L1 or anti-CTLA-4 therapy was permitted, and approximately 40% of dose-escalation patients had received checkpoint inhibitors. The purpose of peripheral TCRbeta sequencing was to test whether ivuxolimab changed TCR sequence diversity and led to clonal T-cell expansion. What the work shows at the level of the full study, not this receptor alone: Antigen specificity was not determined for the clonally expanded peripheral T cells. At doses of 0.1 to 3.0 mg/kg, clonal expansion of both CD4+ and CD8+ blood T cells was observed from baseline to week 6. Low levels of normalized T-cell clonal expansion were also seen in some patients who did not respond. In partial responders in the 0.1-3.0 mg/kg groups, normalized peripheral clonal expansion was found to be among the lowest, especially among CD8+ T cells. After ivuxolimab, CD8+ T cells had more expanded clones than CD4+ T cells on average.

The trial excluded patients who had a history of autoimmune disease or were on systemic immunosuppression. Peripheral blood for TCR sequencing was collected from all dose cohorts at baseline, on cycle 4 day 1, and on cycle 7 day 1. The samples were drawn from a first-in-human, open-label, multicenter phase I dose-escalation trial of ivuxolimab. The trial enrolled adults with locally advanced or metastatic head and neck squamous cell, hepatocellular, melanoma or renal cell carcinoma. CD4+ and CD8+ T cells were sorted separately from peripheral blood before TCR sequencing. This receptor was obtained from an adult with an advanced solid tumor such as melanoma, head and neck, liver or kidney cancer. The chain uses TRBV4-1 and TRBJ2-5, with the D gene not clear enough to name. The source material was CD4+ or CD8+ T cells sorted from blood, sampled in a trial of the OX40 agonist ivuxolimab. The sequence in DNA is TGCGCCAGCAGCCAAGAGAACAGCTATGGGTTAGAGACCCAGTACTTC. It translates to CASSQENSYGLETQYF.